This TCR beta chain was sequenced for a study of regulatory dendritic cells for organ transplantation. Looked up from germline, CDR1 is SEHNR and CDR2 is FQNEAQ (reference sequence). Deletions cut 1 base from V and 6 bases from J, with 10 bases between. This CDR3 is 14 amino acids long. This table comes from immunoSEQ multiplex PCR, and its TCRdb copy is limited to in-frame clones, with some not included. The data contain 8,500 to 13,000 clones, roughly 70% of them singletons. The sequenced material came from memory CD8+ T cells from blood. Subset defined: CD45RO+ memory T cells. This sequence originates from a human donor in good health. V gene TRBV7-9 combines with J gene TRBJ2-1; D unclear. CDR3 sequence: CASSLVVARNEQFF. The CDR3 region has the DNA TGTGCCAGCAGCTTAGTTGTAGCTCGCAATGAGCAGTTCTTC.